This is a list of T cell receptor beta chains from one sample in a study of blood T cell repertoires in COVID-19. TCRdb's table, derived via immunoSEQ multiplex PCR, lists solely in-frame clones and lacks some. Of around 77,000 clones in the sample, roughly 82% were seen once. Sequences were obtained from peripheral blood. The receptors here all came from a human donor in a cohort sampled during active COVID-19. Both conserved end residues are part of each CDR3. Fields, in order: J gene, V gene, CDR3 protein.

TRBJ2-5,TRBV9,CASSETSGGLQETQYF
TRBJ1-2,TRBV30,CAWSHLGQANYGYTF
TRBJ2-1,TRBV27,CASSWGVVGYNEQFF
TRBJ2-7,TRBV6-2/TRBV6-3,CASSYSILPGQGGEQYF
TRBJ2-5,TRBV3-1/TRBV3-2,CASSRGQGEETQYF
TRBJ1-5,TRBV2,CASAGQIYQPQHF
TRBJ1-2,TRBV9,CASSVGGLPTGGYTF
TRBJ2-7,TRBV7-2,CASSPRRAYEQYF
TRBJ2-7,TRBV4-2,CASSVWDTGYEQYF
TRBJ2-1,TRBV4-1,CASSPGGQGSHEQFF
TRBJ2-7,TRBV7-2,CASSLRQSGEQYF
TRBJ2-7,TRBV7-9,CASSLGGQGYEQYF
TRBJ1-6,TRBV12-1,CASSFIRDRNPNSPLHF
TRBJ2-3,TRBV3-1/TRBV3-2,CASTSARGAGTDTQYF
TRBJ2-7,TRBV27,CASSSTGTHYEQYF
TRBJ2-7,TRBV6-5,CASIGRRDRGYEQYF
TRBJ2-2,TRBV3-1/TRBV3-2,CASSQAGANTGELFF
TRBJ1-6,TRBV2,CASSQDTGGSPLHF
TRBJ2-3,TRBV30,CAWSYWASGGTDTQYF
TRBJ2-1,TRBV5-1,CASSLQGAPYNEQFF
TRBJ1-3,TRBV18,CASSPTGDSGNTIYF
TRBJ1-2,TRBV11-2,CASSLGGVAFYGYTF
TRBJ1-2,TRBV7-9,CASSLDPGSGYTF
TRBJ2-7,TRBV4-1,CASRGWAHYEQYF
TRBJ1-2,TRBV5-6,CASSSQGAHYGYTF
TRBJ1-2,TRBV5-1,CASSLGPTRGNGYTF
TRBJ2-7,TRBV6-5,CASSLGAGYEQYF